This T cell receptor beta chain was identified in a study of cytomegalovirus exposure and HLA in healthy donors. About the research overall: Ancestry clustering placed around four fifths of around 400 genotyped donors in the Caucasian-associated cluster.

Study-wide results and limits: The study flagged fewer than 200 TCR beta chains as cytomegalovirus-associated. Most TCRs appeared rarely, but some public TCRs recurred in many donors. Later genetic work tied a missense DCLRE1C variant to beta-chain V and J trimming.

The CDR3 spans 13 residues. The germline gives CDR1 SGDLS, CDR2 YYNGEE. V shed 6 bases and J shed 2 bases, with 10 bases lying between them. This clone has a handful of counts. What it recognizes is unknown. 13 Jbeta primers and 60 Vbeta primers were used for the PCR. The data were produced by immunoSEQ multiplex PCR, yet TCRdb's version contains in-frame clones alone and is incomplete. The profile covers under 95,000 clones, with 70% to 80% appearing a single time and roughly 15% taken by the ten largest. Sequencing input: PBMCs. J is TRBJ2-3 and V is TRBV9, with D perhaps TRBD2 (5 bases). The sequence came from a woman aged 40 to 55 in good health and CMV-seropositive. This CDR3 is CASNHGDTDTQYF. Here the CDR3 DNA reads TGTGCCAGCAATCACGGGGACACAGATACGCAGTATTTT.